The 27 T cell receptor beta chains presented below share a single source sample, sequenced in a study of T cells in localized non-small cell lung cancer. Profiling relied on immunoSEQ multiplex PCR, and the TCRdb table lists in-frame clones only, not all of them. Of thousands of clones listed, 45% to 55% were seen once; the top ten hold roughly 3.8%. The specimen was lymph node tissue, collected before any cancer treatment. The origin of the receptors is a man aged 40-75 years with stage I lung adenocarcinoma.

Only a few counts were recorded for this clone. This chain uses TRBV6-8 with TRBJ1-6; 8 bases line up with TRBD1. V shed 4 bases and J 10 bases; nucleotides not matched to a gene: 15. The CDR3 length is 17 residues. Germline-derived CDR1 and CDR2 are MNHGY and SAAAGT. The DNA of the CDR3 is TGTGCCAGCAGTTTCCGACAGGGAGACGACAGGGGCTCACCCCTCCACTTT. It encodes CASSFRQGDDRGSPLHF.

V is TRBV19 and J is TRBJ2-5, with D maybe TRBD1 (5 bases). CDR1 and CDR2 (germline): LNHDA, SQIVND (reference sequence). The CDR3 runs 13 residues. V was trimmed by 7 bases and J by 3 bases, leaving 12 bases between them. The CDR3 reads CASTPEGEETQYF. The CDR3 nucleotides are TGTGCCAGTACCCCCGAAGGGGAAGAGACCCAGTACTTC.

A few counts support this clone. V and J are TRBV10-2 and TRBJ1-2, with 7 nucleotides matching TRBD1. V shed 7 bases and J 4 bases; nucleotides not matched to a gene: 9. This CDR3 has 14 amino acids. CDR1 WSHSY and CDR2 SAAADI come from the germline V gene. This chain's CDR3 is CASTKEGASYGYTF. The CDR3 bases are TGCGCCAGCACGAAAGAGGGGGCCAGCTATGGCTACACCTTC.

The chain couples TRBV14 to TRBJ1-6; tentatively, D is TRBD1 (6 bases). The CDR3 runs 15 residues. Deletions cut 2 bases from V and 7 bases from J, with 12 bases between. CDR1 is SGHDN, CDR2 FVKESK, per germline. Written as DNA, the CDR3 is TGTGCCAGCAGCCAACAGGGGCGGTTGAATTCACCCCTCCACTTT. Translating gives CASSQQGRLNSPLHF.

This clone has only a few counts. The DNA of the CDR3 is TGTGCCACCAGCAGTAGGGACAGCCACATTTCCTACGAGCAGTACTTC. It specifies CATSSRDSHISYEQYF. V gene TRBV15 combines with J gene TRBJ2-7, with 7 bases that match TRBD1. CDR1 LNHNV and CDR2 YYDKDF come from the germline V gene (reference sequence). After removal of 3 bases from V and 1 base from J, the junction contained 9 bases not matched to a gene. The CDR3 runs to 16 residues.

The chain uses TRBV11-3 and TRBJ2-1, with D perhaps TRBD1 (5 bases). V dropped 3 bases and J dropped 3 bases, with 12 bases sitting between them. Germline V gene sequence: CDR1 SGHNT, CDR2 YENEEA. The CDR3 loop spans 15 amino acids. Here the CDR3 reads CASSFAREGYNEQFF. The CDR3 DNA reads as TGTGCCAGCAGCTTTGCCAGGGAAGGCTACAATGAGCAGTTCTTC.

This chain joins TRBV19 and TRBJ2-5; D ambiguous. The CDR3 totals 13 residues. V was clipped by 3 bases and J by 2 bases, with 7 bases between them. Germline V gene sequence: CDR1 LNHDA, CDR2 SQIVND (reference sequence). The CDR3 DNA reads TGTGCCAGTAGTATTGCCGTTCAAGAGACCCAGTACTTC. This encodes CASSIAVQETQYF. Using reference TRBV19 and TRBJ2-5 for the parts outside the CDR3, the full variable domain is DGGITQSPKYLFRKEGQNVTLSCEQNLNHDAMYWYRQDPGQGLRLIYYSQIVNDFQKGDIAEGYSVSREKKESFPLTVTSAQKNPTAFYLCASSIAVQETQYFGPGTRLLVL.

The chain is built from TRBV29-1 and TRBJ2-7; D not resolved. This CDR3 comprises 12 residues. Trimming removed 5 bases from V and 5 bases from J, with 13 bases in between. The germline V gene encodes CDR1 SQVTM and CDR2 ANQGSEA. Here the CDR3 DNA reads TGCAGCGTTCAACCACCAGGAGACGAGCAGTACTTC. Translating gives CSVQPPGDEQYF.

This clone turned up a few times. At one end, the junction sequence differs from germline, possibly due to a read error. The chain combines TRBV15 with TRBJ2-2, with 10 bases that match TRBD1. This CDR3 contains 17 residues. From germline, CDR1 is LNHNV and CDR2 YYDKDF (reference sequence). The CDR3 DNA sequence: TGTGCCAGCAGCCGCGACAGGGGGCCGTGGAACACCGGGGAGCTGTTTTTT. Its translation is CASSRDRGPWNTGELFF. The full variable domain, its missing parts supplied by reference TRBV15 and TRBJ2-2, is DAMVIQNPRYQVTQFGKPVTLSCSQTLNHNVMYWYQQKSSQAPKLLFHYYDKDFNNEADTPDNFQSRRPNTSFCFLDIRSPGLGDTAMYLCASSRDRGPWNTGELFFGEGSRLTVL.

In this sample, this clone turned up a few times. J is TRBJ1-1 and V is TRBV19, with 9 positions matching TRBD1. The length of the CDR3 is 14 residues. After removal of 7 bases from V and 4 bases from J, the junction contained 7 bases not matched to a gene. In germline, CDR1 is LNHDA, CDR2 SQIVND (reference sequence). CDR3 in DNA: TGTGCCAGTATAAGGGGGACAGGGAGCACTGAAGCTTTCTTT. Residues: CASIRGTGSTEAFF.

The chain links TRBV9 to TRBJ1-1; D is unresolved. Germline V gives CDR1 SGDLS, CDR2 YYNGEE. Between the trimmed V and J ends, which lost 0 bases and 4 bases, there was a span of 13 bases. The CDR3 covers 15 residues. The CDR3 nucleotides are TGTGCCAGCAGCGTAGAACCGCTCCCGACCACTGAAGCTTTCTTT. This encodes CASSVEPLPTTEAFF. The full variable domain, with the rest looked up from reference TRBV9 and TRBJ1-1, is DSGVTQTPKHLITATGQRVTLRCSPRSGDLSVYWYQQSLDQGLQFLIQYYNGEERAKGNILERFSAQQFPDLHSELNLSSLELGDSALYFCASSVEPLPTTEAFFGQGTRLTVV.

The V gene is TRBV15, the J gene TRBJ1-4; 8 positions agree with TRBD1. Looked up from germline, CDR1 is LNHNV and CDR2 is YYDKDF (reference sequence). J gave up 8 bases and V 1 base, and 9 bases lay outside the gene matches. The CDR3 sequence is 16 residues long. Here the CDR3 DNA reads TGTGCCACCAGCAGAGGCGACAGGGGACAAAGAGAAAAACTGTTTTTT. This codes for CATSRGDRGQREKLFF.

DNA of the CDR3: TGTGCCAGCAAGGGGGGGAAGTATGGCTACACCTTC. It encodes CASKGGKYGYTF. The genes are TRBV12-5 and TRBJ1-2, with D possibly matching TRBD1 (6 bases). Germline loops: CDR1 LGHNT, CDR2 FRNRAP. There are 12 residues in the CDR3.

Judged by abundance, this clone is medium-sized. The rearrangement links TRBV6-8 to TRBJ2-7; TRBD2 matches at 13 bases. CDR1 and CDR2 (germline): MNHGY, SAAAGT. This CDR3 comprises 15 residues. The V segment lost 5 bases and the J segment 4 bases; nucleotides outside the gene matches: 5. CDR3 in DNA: TGTGCCAGCAGTCGGACTAGCGGGAGCATTTACGAGCAGTACTTC. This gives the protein CASSRTSGSIYEQYF.

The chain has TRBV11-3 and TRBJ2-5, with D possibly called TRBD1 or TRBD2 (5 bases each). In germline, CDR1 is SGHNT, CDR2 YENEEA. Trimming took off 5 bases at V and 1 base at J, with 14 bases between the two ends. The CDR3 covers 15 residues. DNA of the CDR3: TGTGCCAGCAGCGTCCGGGACGGAGGCCAAGAGACCCAGTACTTC. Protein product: CASSVRDGGQETQYF.

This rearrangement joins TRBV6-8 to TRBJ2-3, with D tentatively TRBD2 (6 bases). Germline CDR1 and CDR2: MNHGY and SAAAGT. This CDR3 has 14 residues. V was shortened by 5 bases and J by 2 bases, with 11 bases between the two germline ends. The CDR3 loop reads CASSVGGITDTQYF. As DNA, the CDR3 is TGTGCCAGCAGTGTTGGAGGGATCACAGATACGCAGTATTTT.

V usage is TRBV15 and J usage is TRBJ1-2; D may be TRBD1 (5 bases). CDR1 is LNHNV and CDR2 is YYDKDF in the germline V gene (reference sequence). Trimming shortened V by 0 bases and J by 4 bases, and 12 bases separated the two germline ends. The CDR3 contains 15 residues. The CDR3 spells CATSRENAGPYGYTF. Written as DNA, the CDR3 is TGTGCCACCAGCAGAGAGAACGCAGGGCCCTATGGCTACACCTTC.

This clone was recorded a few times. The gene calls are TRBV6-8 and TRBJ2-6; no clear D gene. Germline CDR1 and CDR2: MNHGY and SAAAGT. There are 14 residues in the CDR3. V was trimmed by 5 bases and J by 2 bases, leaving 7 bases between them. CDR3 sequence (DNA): TGTGCCAGCAGTCCGTACCCTGGGGCCAACGTCCTGACTTTC. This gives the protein CASSPYPGANVLTF.

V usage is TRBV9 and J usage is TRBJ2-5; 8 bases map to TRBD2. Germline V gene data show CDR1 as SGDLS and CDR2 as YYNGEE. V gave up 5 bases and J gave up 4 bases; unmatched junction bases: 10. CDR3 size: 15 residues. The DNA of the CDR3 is TGTGCCAGCAGTCGGCGGGGGGCAGTGGGAGAGACCCAGTACTTC. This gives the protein CASSRRGAVGETQYF.

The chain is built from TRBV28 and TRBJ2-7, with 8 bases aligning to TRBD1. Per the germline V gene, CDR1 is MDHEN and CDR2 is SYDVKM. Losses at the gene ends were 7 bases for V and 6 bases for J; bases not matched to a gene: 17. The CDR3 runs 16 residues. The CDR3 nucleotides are TGTGCCAGCATCATCCTGACAGGGGTTAAGAGGGGCGAGCAGTACTTC. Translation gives CASIILTGVKRGEQYF.

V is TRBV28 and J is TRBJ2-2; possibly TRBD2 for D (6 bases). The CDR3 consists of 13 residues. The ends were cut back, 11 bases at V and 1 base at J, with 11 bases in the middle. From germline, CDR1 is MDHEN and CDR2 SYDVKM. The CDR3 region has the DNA TGTGCCGCGGACGGGGGGAACACCGGGGAGCTGTTTTTT. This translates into CAADGGNTGELFF.

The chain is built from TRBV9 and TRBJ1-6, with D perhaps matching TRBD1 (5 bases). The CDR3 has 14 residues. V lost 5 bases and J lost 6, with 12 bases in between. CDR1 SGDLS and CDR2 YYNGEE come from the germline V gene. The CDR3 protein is CASSGGSGNSPLHF. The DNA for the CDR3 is TGTGCCAGCAGTGGGGGGTCAGGTAATTCACCCCTCCACTTT.

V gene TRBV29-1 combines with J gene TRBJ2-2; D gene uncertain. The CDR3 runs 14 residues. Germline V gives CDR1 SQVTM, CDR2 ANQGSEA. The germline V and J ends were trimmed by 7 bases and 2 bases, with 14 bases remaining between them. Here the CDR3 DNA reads TGCAGCGCCGCCCACGGACCCAACACCGGGGAGCTGTTTTTT. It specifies CSAAHGPNTGELFF.

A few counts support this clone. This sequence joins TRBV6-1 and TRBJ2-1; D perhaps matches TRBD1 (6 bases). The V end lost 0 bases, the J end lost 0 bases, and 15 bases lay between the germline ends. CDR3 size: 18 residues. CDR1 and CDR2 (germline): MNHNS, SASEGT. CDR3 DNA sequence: TGTGCCAGCAGTGAAGCGGGGCCGGGACACCTCTCCTACAATGAGCAGTTCTTC. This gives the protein CASSEAGPGHLSYNEQFF.

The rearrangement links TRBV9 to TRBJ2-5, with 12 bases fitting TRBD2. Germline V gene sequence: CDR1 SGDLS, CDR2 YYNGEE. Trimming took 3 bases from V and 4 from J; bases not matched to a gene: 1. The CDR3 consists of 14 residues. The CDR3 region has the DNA TGTGCCAGCAGCGCGGGACTAGCGGGAGAGACCCAGTACTTC. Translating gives CASSAGLAGETQYF.

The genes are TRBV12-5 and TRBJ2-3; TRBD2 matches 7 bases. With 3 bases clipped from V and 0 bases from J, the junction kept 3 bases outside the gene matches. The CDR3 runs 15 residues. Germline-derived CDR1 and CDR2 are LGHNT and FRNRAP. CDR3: CASGLAGFSTDTQYF. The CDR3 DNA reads TGTGCTAGTGGTTTAGCGGGGTTTAGCACAGATACGCAGTATTTT.

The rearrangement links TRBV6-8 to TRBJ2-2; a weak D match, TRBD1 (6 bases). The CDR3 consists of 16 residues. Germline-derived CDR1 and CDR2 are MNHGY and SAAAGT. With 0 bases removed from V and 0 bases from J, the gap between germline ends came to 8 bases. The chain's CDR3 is CASSYSTGTNTGELFF. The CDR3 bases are TGTGCCAGCAGTTACTCCACAGGGACGAACACCGGGGAGCTGTTTTTT.